This entry describes one TCR beta chain. The antigen is unknown. It was with a sample-barcoded 5' primer and a J-beta primer mix that a second PCR of about 6 to 12 cycles was run. The authors tagged each cDNA molecule using a template-switch adaptor with 12 random nucleotides. Individual samples furnished no less than 2.5 million CDR3-containing paired-end reads apiece. TCRdb re-called the 5' RACE reads through MiXCR, storing one row per CDR3 protein. The table records 1.5 million to 2 million distinct CDR3 sequences, 35% to 50% of them present only once. The sample belongs to a study of blood T cells in healthy people across ages. Study overall: The template switching approach captured approximately one barcoded beta molecule for every two T cells.

Overall study results and limits: The fall in TCR beta diversity per million T cells was roughly linear with age.

Germline CDR1 KGHSH, CDR2 LQKENI. The CDR3 covers 18 residues. V dropped 0 bases and J dropped 0 bases, with 16 bases sitting between them. Source material: blood. The TCR sequence derives from a human donor in good health. The rearrangement joins TRBV18 to TRBJ2-3; perhaps TRBD2 as D (6 bases). DNA for the CDR3: TGTGCCAGCTCACCACCGCCGGTAACTAGCTCTAGCACAGATACGCAGTATTTT. Translation gives CASSPPPVTSSSTDTQYF.